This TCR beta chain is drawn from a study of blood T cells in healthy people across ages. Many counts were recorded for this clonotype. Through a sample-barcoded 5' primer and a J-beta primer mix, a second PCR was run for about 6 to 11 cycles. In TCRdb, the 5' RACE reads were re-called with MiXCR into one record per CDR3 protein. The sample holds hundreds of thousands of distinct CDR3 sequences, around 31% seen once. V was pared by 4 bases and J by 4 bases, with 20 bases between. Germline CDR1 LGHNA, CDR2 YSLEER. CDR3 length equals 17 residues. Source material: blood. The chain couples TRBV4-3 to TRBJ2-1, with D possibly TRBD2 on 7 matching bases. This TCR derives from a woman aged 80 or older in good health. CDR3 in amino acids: CASSPDVVGGVYNEQFF. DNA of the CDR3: TGCGCCAGCAGCCCAGATGTTGTAGGGGGGGTTTACAATGAGCAGTTCTTC.